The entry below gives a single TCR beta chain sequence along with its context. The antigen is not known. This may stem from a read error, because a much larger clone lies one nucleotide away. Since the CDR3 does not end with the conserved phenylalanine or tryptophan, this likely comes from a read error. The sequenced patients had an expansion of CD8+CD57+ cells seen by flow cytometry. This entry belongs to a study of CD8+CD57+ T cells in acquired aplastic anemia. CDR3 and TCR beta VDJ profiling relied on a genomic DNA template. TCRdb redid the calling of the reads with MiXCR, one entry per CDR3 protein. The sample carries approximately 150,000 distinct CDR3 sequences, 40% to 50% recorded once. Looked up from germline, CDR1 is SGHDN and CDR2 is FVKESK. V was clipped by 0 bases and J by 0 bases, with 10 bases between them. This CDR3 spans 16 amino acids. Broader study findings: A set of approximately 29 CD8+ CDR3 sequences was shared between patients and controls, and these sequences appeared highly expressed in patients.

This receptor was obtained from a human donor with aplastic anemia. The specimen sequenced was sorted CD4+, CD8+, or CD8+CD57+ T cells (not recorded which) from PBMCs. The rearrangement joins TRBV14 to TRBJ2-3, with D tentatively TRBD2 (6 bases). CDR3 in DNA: TGTGCCAGCAGCCAAGATAGCGGTTTTAGCACAGATACGCAGTATTCT. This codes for CASSQDSGFSTDTQYS.